This T cell receptor (beta chain) was recovered during a study of CXCR3-negative and CXCR3-positive naive CD8 T cells. Study-wide findings and caveats: Both of the naive subsets showed about the same high diversity, but memory CD8+ cells had much less. Surface CD5 was comparable between naive subsets; TCR strength was inferred from TRB CDR3 properties. Naive CXCR3-positive and CXCR3-negative cells shared similar TRBV-TRBJ usage, unlike memory cells. Cryopreserved PBMCs had partly decreased CXCR3 expression; fresh PBMCs were used in most assays.

The germline V gene encodes CDR1 SGHTA and CDR2 FQGNSA. This CDR3 comprises 16 residues. 5' RACE that incorporated UMI labels was used to prepare the TRB cDNA libraries. From its re-call of the 5' RACE reads, TCRdb lists each CDR3 protein once, without DNA. In total, the table holds roughly 39,000 distinct CDR3 sequences. As regards this clonotype: Its antigen remains unidentified.

V gene TRBV7-2 combines with J gene TRBJ1-2; TCRdb's D gene call, TRBD1, goes unchecked for lack of DNA. Sequencing was done on a sample of memory CD8+ T cells from blood. This clonotype was obtained from a human donor in good health. Some clones in this sample may be carry-over from other donors' samples. The CDR3 is CASNDPTGARGVGYTF.